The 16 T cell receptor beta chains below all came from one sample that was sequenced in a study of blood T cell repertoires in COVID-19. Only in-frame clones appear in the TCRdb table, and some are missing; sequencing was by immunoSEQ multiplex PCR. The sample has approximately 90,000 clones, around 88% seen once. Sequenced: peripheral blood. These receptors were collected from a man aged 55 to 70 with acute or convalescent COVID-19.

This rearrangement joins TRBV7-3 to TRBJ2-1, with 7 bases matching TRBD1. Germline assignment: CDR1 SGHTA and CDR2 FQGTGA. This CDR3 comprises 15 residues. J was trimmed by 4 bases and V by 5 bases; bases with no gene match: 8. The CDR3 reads CASSLYRGSYNEQFF. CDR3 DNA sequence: TGTGCCAGCAGCCTCTACAGGGGTAGTTACAATGAGCAGTTCTTC.

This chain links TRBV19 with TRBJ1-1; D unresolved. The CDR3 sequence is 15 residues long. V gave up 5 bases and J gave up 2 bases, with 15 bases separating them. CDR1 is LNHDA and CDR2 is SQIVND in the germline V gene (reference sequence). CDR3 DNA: TGTGCCAGTAGTGCCACGACATTCGCCAACACTGAAGCTTTCTTT. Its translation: CASSATTFANTEAFF.

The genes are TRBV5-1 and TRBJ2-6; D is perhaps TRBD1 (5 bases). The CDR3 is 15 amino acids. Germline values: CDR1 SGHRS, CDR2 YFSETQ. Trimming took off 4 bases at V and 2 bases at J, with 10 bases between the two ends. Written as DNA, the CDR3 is TGCGCCAGCAGCACCTCAGGGCCTGGGGCCAACGTCCTGACTTTC. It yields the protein CASSTSGPGANVLTF.

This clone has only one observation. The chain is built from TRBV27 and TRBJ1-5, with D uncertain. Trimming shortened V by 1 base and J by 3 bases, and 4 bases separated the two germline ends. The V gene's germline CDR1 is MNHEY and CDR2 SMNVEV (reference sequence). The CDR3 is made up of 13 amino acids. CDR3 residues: CASSLYINQPQHF. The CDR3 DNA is TGTGCCAGCAGTTTATATATCAATCAGCCCCAGCATTTT.

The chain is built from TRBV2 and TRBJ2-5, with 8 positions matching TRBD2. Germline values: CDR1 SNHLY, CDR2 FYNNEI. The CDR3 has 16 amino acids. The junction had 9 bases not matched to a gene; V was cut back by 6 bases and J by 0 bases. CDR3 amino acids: CASRLSSGLYQETQYF. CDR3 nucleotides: TGTGCCAGCAGACTTTCTAGCGGGCTGTACCAAGAGACCCAGTACTTC.

For the CDR3, the DNA is TGCAGTGCTAGTTATGGCGGGGGGGCAAAGGAGACCCAGTACTTC. Protein product: CSASYGGGAKETQYF. The genes are TRBV20-1 and TRBJ2-5; 9 bases fit TRBD2. The CDR3 consists of 15 residues. After removal of 3 bases from V and 5 bases from J, the junction contained 10 bases not matched to a gene. Germline CDR1 DFQATT, CDR2 SNEGSKA (reference sequence).

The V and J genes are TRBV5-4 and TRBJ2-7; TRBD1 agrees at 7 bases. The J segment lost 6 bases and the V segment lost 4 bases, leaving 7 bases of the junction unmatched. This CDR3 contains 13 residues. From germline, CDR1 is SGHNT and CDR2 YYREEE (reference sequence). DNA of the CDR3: TGTGCCAGCAGCCTAGGGGGCGCCTCCGAGCAGTACTTC. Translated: CASSLGGASEQYF.

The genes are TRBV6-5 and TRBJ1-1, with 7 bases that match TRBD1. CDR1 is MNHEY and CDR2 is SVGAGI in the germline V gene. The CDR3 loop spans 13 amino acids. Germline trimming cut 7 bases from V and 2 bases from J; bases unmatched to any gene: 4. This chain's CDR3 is CASNRGLNTEAFF. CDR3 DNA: TGTGCCAGCAATAGGGGGCTCAACACTGAAGCTTTCTTT.

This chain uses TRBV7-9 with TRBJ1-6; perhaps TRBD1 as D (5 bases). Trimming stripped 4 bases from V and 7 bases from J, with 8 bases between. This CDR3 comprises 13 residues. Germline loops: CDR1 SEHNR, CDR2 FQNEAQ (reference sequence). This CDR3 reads CASSSRGNSPLHF. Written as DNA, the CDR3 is TGTGCCAGCAGCTCTCGGGGGAATTCACCCCTCCACTTT. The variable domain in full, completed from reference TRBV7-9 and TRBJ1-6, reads DTGVSQNPRHKITKRGQNVTFRCDPISEHNRLYWYRQTLGQGPEFLTYFQNEAQLEKSRLLSDRFSAERPKGSFSTLEIQRTEQGDSAMYLCASSSRGNSPLHFGNGTRLTVT.

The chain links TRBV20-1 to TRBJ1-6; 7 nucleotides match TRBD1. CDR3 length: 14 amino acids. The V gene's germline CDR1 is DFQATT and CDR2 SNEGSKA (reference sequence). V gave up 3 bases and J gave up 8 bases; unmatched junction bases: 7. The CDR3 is CSASYQGVDSPLHF. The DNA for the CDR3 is TGCAGTGCTAGTTATCAGGGGGTAGATTCACCCCTCCACTTT.

The CDR3 loop is CATVLAGGDTQYF. The CDR3 DNA reads TGTGCCACGGTACTAGCGGGAGGAGATACGCAGTATTTT. This chain uses TRBV6-5 with TRBJ2-3; 12 bases are shared with TRBD2. The CDR3 has 13 residues. From germline, CDR1 is MNHEY and CDR2 SVGAGI. With V trimmed by 10 bases and J by 5 bases, 4 bases remained unmatched.

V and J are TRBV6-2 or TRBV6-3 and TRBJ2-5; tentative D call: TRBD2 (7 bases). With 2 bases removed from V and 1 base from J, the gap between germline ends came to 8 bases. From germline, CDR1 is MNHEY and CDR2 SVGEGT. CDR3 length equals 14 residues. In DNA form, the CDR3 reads TGTGCCAGCAGTTACGGGGGGGCCCAAGAGACCCAGTACTTC. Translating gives CASSYGGAQETQYF.

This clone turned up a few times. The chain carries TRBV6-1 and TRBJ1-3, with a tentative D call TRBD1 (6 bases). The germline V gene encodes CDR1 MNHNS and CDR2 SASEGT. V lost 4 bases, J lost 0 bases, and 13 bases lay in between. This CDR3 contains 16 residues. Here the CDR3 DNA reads TGTGCCAGCAGTGTCATGGACAGCTCCTCTGGAAACACCATATATTTT. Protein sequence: CASSVMDSSSGNTIYF.

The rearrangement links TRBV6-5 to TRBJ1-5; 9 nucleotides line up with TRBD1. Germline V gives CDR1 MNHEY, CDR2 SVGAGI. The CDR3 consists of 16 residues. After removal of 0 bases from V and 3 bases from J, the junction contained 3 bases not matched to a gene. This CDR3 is CASSYSGTGINQPQHF. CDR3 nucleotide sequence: TGTGCCAGCAGTTACTCGGGGACAGGGATCAATCAGCCCCAGCATTTT.

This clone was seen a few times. The CDR3 reads CASSTGTQNTEAFF. The CDR3 DNA reads TGTGCCAGTAGTACCGGGACACAGAACACTGAAGCTTTCTTT. J is TRBJ1-1 and V is TRBV19, with D perhaps TRBD1 (6 bases). The CDR3 loop spans 14 amino acids. Trimming took off 4 bases at V and 1 base at J, with 10 bases between the two ends. The germline V gene has CDR1 LNHDA and CDR2 SQIVND (reference sequence).

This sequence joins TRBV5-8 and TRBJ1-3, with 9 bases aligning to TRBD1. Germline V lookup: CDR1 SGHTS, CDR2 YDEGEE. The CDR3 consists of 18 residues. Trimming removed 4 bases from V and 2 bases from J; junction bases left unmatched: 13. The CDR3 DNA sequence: TGTGCCAGCAGCACCGTTAGAGGGACAGGGATCCCTGGAAACACCATATATTTT. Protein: CASSTVRGTGIPGNTIYF.